Reported below is one T cell receptor beta chain. The antigen is not known. TCRdb's table, derived via immunoSEQ multiplex PCR, lists solely in-frame clones and lacks some. Of approximately 700,000 clones in the sample, about 80% are singletons; the top ten hold about 1.8%. The CDR3 length is 13 residues. Germline lookup yields CDR1 SGHDN and CDR2 FVKESK. V was clipped by 4 bases and J by 2 bases, with 9 bases between them. The source of the sample is a study of shared clonotypes between healthy human individuals. General study points: Naive subsets generally exceeded memory subsets in estimated richness. An effect of sequencing depth on clonotype sharing among donors was expected. Sharing across four donors was highest in naive CD4 (roughly 5%) and lowest in memory CD8 (roughly 0.4%).

The receptor was derived from a woman aged 30 to 39 in good health. Source material: memory CD4+ T cells sorted from blood. Subset denoted: CD45RA-negative fraction. This chain connects TRBV14 to TRBJ2-7, with TRBD1 as a possible D gene (5 bases). CDR3 sequence: CASSRLQAYEQYF. CDR3 coding DNA: TGTGCCAGCAGCCGATTACAGGCCTACGAGCAGTACTTC. The full variable domain, completed using reference TRBV14 and TRBJ2-7, is EAGVTQFPSHSVIEKGQTVTLRCDPISGHDNLYWYRRVMGKEIKFLLHFVKESKQDESGMPNNRFLAERTGGTYSTLKVQPAELEDSGVYFCASSRLQAYEQYFGPGTRLTVT.